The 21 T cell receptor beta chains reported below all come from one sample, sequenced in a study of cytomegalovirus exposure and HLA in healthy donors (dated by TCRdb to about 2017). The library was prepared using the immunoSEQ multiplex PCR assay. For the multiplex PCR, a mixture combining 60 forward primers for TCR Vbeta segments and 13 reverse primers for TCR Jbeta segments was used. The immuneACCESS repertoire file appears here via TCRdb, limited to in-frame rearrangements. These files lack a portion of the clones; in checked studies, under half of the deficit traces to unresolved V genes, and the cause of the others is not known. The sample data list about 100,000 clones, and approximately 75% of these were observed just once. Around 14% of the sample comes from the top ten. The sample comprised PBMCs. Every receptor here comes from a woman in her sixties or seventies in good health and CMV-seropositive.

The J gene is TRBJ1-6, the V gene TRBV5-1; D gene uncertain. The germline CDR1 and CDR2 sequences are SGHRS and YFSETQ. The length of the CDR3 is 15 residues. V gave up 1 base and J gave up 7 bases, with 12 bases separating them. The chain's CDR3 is CASSLQGQANSPLHF. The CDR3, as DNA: TGCGCCAGCAGCTTGCAAGGCCAGGCGAATTCACCCCTCCACTTT.

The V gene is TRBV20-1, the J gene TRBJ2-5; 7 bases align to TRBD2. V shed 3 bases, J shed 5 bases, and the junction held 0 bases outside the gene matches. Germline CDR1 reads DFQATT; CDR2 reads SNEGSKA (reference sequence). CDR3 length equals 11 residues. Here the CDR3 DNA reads TGCAGTGCTAGGGGAGGGGAGACCCAGTACTTC. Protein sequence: CSARGGETQYF.

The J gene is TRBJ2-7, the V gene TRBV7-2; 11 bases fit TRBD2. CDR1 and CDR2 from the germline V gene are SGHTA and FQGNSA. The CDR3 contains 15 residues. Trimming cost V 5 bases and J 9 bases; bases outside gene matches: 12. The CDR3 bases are TGTGCCAGCAGCCAGAGGTCTCTAGCGGGGGGAAGGCAGTACTTC. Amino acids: CASSQRSLAGGRQYF.

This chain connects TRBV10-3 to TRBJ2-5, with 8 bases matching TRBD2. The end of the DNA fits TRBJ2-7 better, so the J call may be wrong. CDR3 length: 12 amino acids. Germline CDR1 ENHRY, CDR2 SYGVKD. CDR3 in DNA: TGTGCCATAAGCGGGAGTTCCTACGAGCAGTACTTC. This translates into CAISGSSYEQYF.

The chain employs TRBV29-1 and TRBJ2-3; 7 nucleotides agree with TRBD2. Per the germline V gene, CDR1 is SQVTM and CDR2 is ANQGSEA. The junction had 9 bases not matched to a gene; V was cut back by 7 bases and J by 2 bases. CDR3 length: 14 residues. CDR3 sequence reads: CSAQSGTHTDTQYF. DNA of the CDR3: TGCAGCGCACAAAGCGGGACCCACACAGATACGCAGTATTTT.

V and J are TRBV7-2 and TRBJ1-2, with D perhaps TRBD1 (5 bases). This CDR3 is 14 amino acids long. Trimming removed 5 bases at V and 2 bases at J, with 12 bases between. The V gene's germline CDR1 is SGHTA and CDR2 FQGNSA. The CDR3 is CASSQPTVNYGYTF. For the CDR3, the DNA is TGTGCCAGCAGCCAGCCGACAGTGAACTATGGCTACACCTTC. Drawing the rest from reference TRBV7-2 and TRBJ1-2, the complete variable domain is GAGVSQSPSNKVTEKGKDVELRCDPISGHTALYWYRQSLGQGLEFLIYFQGNSAPDKSGLPSDRFSAERTGGSVSTLTIQRTQQEDSAVYLCASSQPTVNYGYTFGSGTRLTVV.

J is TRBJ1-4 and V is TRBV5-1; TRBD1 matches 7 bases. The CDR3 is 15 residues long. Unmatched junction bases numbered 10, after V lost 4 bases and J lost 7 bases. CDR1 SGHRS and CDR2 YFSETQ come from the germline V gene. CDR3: CASSAQGGWREKLFF. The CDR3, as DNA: TGCGCCAGCAGCGCCCAGGGGGGCTGGCGTGAAAAACTGTTTTTT.

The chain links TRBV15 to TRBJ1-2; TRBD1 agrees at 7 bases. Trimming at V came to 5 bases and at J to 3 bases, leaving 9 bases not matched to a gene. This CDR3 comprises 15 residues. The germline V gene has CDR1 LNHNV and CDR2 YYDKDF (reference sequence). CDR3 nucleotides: TGTGCCACCAGCCCTCGGACAGGTGAGGACTATGGCTACACCTTC. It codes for CATSPRTGEDYGYTF. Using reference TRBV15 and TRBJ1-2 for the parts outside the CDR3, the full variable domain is DAMVIQNPRYQVTQFGKPVTLSCSQTLNHNVMYWYQQKSSQAPKLLFHYYDKDFNNEADTPDNFQSRRPNTSFCFLDIRSPGLGDTAMYLCATSPRTGEDYGYTFGSGTRLTVV.

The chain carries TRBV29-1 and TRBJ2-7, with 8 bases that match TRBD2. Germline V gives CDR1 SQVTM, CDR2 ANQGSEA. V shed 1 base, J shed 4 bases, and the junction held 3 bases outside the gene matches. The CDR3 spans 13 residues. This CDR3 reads CSVEGGGFYEQYF. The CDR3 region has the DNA TGCAGCGTTGAAGGCGGGGGGTTTTACGAGCAGTACTTC.

CDR3 coding DNA: TGTGCCAGCAGCTTAGTCAGGGGCGGTGGCTACACCTTC. It translates to CASSLVRGGGYTF. The rearrangement links TRBV11-2 to TRBJ1-2; maybe TRBD1 (6 bases). The germline gives CDR1 SGHAT, CDR2 FQNNGV. Between the trimmed V and J ends, which lost 1 base and 7 bases, there was a span of 10 bases. The CDR3 loop spans 13 amino acids.

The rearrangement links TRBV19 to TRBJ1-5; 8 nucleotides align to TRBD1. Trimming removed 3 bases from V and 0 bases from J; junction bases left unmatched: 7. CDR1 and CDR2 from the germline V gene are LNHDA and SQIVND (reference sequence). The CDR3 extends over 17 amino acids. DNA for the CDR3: TGTGCCAGTAGTATCCGTGGACAGGGAATTAGCAATCAGCCCCAGCATTTT. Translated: CASSIRGQGISNQPQHF.

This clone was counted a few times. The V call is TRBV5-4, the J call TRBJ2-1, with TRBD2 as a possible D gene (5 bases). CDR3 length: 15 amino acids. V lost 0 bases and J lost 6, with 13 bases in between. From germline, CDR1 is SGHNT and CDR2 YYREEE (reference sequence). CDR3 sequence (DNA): TGTGCCAGCAGCTTGGTCGAGGGTCCGGGCAATGAGCAGTTCTTC. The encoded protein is CASSLVEGPGNEQFF.

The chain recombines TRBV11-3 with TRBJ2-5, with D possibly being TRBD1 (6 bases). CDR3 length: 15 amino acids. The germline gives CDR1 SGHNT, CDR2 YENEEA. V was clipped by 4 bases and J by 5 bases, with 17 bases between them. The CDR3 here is CASSSGQRKTETQYF. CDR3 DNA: TGTGCCAGCAGCTCAGGACAGCGAAAAACGGAGACCCAGTACTTC.

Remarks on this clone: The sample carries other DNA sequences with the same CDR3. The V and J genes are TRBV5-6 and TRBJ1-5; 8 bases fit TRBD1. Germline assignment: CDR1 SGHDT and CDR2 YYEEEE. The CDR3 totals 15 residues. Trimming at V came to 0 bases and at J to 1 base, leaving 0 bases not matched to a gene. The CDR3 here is CASSLAGGSNQPQHF. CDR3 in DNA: TGTGCCAGCAGCTTGGCAGGGGGCAGCAATCAGCCCCAGCATTTT.

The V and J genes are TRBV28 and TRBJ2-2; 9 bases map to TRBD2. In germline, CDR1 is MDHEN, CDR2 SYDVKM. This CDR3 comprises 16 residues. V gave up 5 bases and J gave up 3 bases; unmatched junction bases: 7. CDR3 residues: CASSHSSGVDTGELFF. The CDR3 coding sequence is TGTGCCAGCAGTCATTCTAGCGGGGTCGACACCGGGGAGCTGTTTTTT. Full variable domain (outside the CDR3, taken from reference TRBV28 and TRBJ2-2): DVKVTQSSRYLVKRTGEKVFLECVQDMDHENMFWYRQDPGLGLRLIYFSYDVKMKEKGDIPEGYSVSREKKERFSLILESASTNQTSMYLCASSHSSGVDTGELFFGEGSRLTVL.

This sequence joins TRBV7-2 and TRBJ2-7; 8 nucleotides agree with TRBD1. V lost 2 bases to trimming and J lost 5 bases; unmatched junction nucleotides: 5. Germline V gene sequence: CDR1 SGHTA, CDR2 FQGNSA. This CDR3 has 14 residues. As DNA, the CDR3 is TGTGCCAGCAGCTTACAGGGGGCCGTCGACGAGCAGTACTTC. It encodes CASSLQGAVDEQYF.

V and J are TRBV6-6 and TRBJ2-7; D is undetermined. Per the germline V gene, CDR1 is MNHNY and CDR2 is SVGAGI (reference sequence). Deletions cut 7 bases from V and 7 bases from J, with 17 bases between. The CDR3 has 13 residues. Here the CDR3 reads CASTPPESWEQYF. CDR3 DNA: TGTGCCAGCACCCCCCCCGAGAGCTGGGAGCAGTACTTC.

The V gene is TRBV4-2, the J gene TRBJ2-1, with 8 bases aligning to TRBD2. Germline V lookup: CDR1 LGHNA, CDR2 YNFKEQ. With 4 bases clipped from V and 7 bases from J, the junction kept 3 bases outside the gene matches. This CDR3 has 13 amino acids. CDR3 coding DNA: TGTGCCAGCAGCCTCCCTAGCGGGAATGAGCAGTTCTTC. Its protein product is CASSLPSGNEQFF.

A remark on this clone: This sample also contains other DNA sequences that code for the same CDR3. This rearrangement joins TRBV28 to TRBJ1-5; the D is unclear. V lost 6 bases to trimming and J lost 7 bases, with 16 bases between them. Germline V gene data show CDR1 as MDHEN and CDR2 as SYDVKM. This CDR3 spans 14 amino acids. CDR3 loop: CASSTHPSGQPQHF. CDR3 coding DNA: TGTGCCAGCAGCACGCACCCTTCGGGGCAGCCCCAGCATTTT.

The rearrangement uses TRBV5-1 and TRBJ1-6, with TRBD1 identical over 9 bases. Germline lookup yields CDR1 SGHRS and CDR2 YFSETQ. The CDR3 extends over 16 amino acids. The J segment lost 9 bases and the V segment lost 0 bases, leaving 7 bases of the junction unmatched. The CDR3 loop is CASSLGGTGTGSPLHF. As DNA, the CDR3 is TGCGCCAGCAGCTTGGGGGGGACAGGGACAGGTTCACCCCTCCACTTT. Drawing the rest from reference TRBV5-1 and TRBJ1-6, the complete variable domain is KAGVTQTPRYLIKTRGQQVTLSCSPISGHRSVSWYQQTPGQGLQFLFEYFSETQRNKGNFPGRFSGRQFSNSRSEMNVSTLELGDSALYLCASSLGGTGTGSPLHFGNGTRLTVT.

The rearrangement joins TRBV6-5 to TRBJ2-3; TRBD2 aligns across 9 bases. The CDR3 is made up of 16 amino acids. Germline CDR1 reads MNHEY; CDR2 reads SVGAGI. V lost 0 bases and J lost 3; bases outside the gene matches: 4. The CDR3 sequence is CASSYSIAGATDTQYF. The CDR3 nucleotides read TGTGCCAGCAGTTACTCTATAGCGGGAGCGACAGATACGCAGTATTTT.